This T cell receptor (beta chain) was captured by sequencing in a study of beta chain features in type 1 diabetes (dated by TCRdb to between 2018 and 2020). Describing the broader study: Mean age, gender distribution, total cell number and subset yield were not different between patients and healthy donors. Across all samples, 107,917,701 sorted cells were examined, and cell number per subset correlated strongly with RNA yield. The study compared TCRB repertoires of sorted circulating CD4+ T cell subsets between recently diagnosed type 1 diabetes patients and matched healthy donors. Regulatory and stem cell-like memory subsets were obtained from only 8 patients and about 8 healthy donors, while naive and central memory subsets were obtained from all 30 or so donors. Study-level results and caveats: Because cDNA was sequenced instead of genomic DNA, highly expressing activated cells could be over-represented, though the groups showed no difference in activation or CD3 levels. Only small numbers of individuals were included in the HLA sub-analyses, which left unresolved whether HLA type had any influence on TCRB rearrangement. A moderate but significant shortening of TCRB CDR3 length was observed in type 1 diabetes patients in all four CD4+ subsets. Shorter templates might have been favored by PCR, but patient and control samples were amplified and corrected together, so both groups would have been affected equally by any skew. Patients with type 1 diabetes made fewer insertions and deleted more nucleotides at VDJ recombination sites, implying thymic rearrangement abnormalities. The naive, central memory and regulatory TCRB repertoires appeared to resemble one another more closely among patients than among healthy donors.

The entire isolated RNA was reverse transcribed using the High Capacity cDNA Reverse Transcription Kit, and thus expressed TCRB transcripts were sequenced. Naive, central memory and regulatory T cell samples underwent deep immunoSEQ sequencing, averaging about 3.3 million total reads per sample. After sorted cells were lysed in RLT buffer, RNA was extracted with DNase-treated RNeasy Micro or Mini kits, with the choice depending on cell number. To prevent cross-contamination, every cell subset was processed on its own, while patient and healthy donor samples were processed together. Using the immunoSEQ multiplex PCR, TCRB sequences were amplified from cDNA into 87-bp fragments spanning the CDR3 region. Sequencing of the amplicons was done on the Illumina HiSeq platform. Per the authors' processing: Synthetic template baselines were used to correct PCR bias computationally, reads within Hamming distance 2 were collapsed, and singletons that could not be merged were discarded. By aligning reads against IMGT, V, D and J genes, CDR3 length, and insertions or deletions at six rearrangement sites were assigned. Clonotype counts were normalized to sorted cell number within each subset before computing true diversity and Gini coefficients with the tcR R package. Repertoire sharing was quantified using the overlap coefficient calculated on TCRB nucleotide sequences. As a proxy for the pre-selection repertoire, out-of-frame TCRB sequences from naive cells were analyzed. The source is immuneACCESS, and TCRdb retained only in-frame sequences with V and J called. Part of the clones is not carried over; for the studies checked, unresolved V genes explain less than half of this, and the remainder is unexplained. V and J calls and clone size are as listed in that table; D and trimming were resolved from the DNA. This sample has about 660,000 clones in its table, and over 12% of those were observed once. In total, the top ten clones hold approximately 0.039% of the sample.

The junction shows trimming of 4 bases on V and 7 bases on J, and the gene matches do not reach 2 bases of it. The CDR3 sequence holds 14 residues, the cysteine and phenylalanine included. The sequence is cut down to CDR3 DNA, 42 bases in frame from base 1. For CDR1 and CDR2, the germline V gene (reference sequence) lists PRHDT and FYEKMQ. This clone was counted only a few times. Its antigen remains unidentified. Nothing much larger sits one base from this clone, and base qualities are not available. Each donor gave one peripheral blood draw, approximately 100 mL on average, collected into heparinised tubes. A BD FACSAria II was used to sort naive, central memory, regulatory and stem cell-like memory CD4+ T cells with a panel that included CD45RO, CCR7, CD25, CD127, CD95 and CD27. A purity above 98% was achieved for all sorted populations. Right away, PBMCs were isolated by Lymphoprep density gradient centrifugation and were stained directly, with no culture step. So that batch effects would be minimized, each experiment stained and sorted samples in pairs, pairing one healthy donor with one patient.

The TCR was taken from a man aged 18 to 35 with type 1 diabetes. The rearranged segments are TRBV13 and TRBJ1-6; 9 bases in between match TRBD1. Sequencing used naive CD4+ T cells from blood. The sample's cell subset or site label, decoded: true naive CD4+ T cells. The bases read TGTGCCAGCAGCTCGGACAGGGGAAATTCACCCCTCCACTTT. Translation gives CASSSDRGNSPLHF.